This TCR beta chain was identified during a study of CD8 T cells in ankylosing spondylitis. As regards this clonotype: Its antigen is as yet unknown.

General study results and limits: Disease-linked clones were CD8+ and relatively rare in peripheral blood.

Trimming removed 1 base from V and 3 bases from J; junction bases left unmatched: 9. The CDR3 contains 19 residues. CDR1 is LGHDT and CDR2 is YNNKEL in the germline V gene (reference sequence). Scientists made TCR beta libraries using quantitative 5'-RACE with molecular barcodes. TCRdb reprocessed the 5' RACE reads with MiXCR, giving one entry per CDR3 protein. This sample has 200,000 or so distinct CDR3 sequences, with 18% found just once. The chain links TRBV3-1 to TRBJ2-1, with TRBD2 matching over 13 bases. The receptor comes from a male donor aged 10-29 years with ankylosing spondylitis or in good health (not recorded which). Specimen: blood, either unsorted or a sorted T cell fraction (not recorded which). The CDR3 nucleotides are TGTGCCAGCAGCCAAGCCTCCAGACTAGCGGGAGGCCGCTACAATGAGCAGTTCTTC. It encodes CASSQASRLAGGRYNEQFF.